This TCR beta chain was found in a study of CD8 T cells in ankylosing spondylitis (dated by TCRdb to about 2017). Some background on the complete study: The study profiled T cell receptor beta repertoires in healthy donors and ankylosing spondylitis patients to find disease-linked TCR variants. In total, the full study cohort was made up of some 110 healthy donors and about two dozen ankylosing spondylitis patients. Peripheral blood samples were taken, and synovial fluid was additionally collected from ankylosing spondylitis patients. Study-wide conclusions, independent of this receptor: A TCR beta motif of fewer than 10 highly homologous amino acid variants appeared characteristic of blood from ankylosing spondylitis patients. Some of the motif variants had been reported before in the synovial fluid and blood of reactive arthritis patients, a finding that suggests common disease-initiation mechanisms. The disease-linked clones had a CD8+ phenotype and were found at relatively low frequencies in peripheral blood. The disease-linked clones were reported as significantly enriched in matched synovial fluid samples from ankylosing spondylitis patients.

Via the germline V gene, CDR1 is SGHRS and CDR2 YFSETQ. The germline V and J ends show losses of 1 base and 4 bases respectively, and no gene match explains 6 bases of the junction. Inclusive of the bounding cysteine and phenylalanine, the CDR3 is 15 residues long. Solely the CDR3 DNA is kept, with 45 bases framed from the first base. As for this clonotype: Its antigen is not yet known. Base-call qualities are not available, and no considerably larger clone is one nucleotide away.

Data came from an Illumina HiSeq 2500. Quantitative 5'-RACE with molecular barcodes was used to prepare TCR beta libraries. As for the original processing: A new computational method based on a probabilistic model of VDJ rearrangement was used to identify disease-linked TCR variants. TCRdb itself trimmed the public reads at Q25 with fastp, ran MiXCR and retained productive beta chains. Duplicate CDR3 protein sequences are folded into a single record with the most common DNA and genes. The V and J calls here are based on TCRdb, not the publication. Within this sample are roughly 120,000 distinct CDR3 sequences, with roughly an eighth of them counted one time only. 2.5% to 3% of the sample lies in the top ten.

This chain is built from TRBV5-1 and TRBJ2-3; a stretch of 7 junction bases matches TRBD2. This receptor was identified in a female donor with ankylosing spondylitis or in good health (not recorded which). The specimen sequenced was blood, either unsorted or a sorted T cell fraction (not recorded which). The CDR3 reads CASSLTAGAPDTQYF. The DNA is as follows: TGCGCCAGCAGCTTGACCGCGGGAGCCCCAGATACGCAGTATTTT. When the CDR3 is completed using the reference TRBV5-1 and TRBJ2-3 genes on either side, the full variable domain is KAGVTQTPRYLIKTRGQQVTLSCSPISGHRSVSWYQQTPGQGLQFLFEYFSETQRNKGNFPGRFSGRQFSNSRSEMNVSTLELGDSALYLCASSLTAGAPDTQYFGPGTRLTVL.